This entry is about one TCR beta chain. These data belong to a study of CD8 T cells in Susac syndrome. There are 15 residues in the CDR3. Germline V CDR1 and CDR2: LNHDA, SQIVND (reference sequence). The ends were cut back, 7 bases at V and 0 bases at J, with 13 bases in the middle. Random hexamers were used to reverse transcribe an amount of about 0.45 to 1 ug RNA. Amplification of TCR beta CDR3 was carried out by immunoSEQ multiplex PCR, which covered 54 Vbeta and 13 Jbeta segments. TCRdb used MiXCR to reprocess the immunoSEQ multiplex PCR reads, holding one entry per CDR3 protein. The sample lists approximately 170,000 distinct CDR3 sequences, about 91% seen once, with more than 0.07% in the top ten.

The source is a human donor in good health. Sequenced input: CD4+ T cells from PBMCs. The rearrangement uses TRBV19 and TRBJ2-1; D not certain. CDR3 residues: CASMTSPSSYNEQFF. As DNA, the CDR3 is TGTGCCAGTATGACATCCCCGAGCTCCTACAATGAGCAGTTCTTC.